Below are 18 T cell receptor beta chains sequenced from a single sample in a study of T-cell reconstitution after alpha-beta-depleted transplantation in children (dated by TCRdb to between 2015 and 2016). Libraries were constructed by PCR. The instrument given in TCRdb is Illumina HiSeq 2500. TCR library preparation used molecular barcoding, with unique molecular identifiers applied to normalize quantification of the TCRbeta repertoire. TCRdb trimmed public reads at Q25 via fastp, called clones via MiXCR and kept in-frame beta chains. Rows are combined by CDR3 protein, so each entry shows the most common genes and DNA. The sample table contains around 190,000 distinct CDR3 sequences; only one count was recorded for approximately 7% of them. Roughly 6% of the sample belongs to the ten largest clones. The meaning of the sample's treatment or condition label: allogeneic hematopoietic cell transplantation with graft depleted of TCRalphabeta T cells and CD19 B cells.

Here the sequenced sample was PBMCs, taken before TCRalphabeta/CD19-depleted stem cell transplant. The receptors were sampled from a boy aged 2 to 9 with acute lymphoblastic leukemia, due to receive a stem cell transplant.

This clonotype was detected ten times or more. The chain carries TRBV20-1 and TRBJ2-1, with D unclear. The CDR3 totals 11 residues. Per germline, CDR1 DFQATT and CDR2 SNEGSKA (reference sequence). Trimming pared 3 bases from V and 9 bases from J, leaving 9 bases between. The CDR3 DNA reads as TGCAGTGCTAGTTCCGGGCTTGAGCAGTTCTTC. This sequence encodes CSASSGLEQFF.

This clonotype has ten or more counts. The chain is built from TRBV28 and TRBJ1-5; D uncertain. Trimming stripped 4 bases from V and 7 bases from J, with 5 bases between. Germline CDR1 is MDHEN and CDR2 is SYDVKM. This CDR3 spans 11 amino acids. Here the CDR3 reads CASSSVQPQHF. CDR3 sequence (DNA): TGTGCCAGCAGTTCCGTACAGCCCCAGCATTTT.

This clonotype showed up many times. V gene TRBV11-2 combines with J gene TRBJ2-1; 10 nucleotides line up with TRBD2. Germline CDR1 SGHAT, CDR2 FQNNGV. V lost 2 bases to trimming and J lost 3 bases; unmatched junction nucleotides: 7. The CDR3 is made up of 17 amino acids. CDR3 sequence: CASSLRSSGGNYNEQFF. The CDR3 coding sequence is TGTGCCAGCAGCTTAAGGAGTAGCGGGGGGAACTACAATGAGCAGTTCTTC.

CDR3 amino acids: CASTTLGHINEQFF. The CDR3 DNA sequence: TGTGCCAGCACTACCCTGGGACATATCAATGAGCAGTTCTTC. V gene TRBV6-2 or TRBV6-3 combines with J gene TRBJ2-1; D possibly corresponds to TRBD1 (6 bases). The CDR3 is 14 amino acids. Germline V lookup: CDR1 MNHEY, CDR2 SVGEGT. Between the trimmed V and J ends, which lost 7 bases and 6 bases, there was a span of 16 bases.

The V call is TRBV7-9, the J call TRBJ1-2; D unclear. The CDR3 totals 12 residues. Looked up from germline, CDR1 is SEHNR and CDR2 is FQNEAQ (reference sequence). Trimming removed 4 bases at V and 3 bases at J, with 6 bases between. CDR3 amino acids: CASSSEYYGYTF. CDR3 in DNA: TGTGCCAGCAGCTCAGAATACTATGGCTACACCTTC.

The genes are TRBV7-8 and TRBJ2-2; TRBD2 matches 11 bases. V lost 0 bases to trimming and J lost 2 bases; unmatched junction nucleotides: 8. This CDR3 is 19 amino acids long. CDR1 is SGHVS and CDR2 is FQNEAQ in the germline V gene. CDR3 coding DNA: TGTGCCAGCAGCTTAGCGCCTCCGGGACTAGCGGCTAACACCGGGGAGCTGTTTTTT. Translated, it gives CASSLAPPGLAANTGELFF.

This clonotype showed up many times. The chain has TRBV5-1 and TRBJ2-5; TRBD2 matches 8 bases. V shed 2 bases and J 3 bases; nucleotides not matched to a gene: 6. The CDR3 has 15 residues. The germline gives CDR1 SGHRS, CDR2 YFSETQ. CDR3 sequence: CASSLAGEREETQYF. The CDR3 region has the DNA TGCGCCAGCAGCTTAGCGGGGGAGAGAGAAGAGACCCAGTACTTC. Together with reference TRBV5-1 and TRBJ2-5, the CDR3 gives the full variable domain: KAGVTQTPRYLIKTRGQQVTLSCSPISGHRSVSWYQQTPGQGLQFLFEYFSETQRNKGNFPGRFSGRQFSNSRSEMNVSTLELGDSALYLCASSLAGEREETQYFGPGTRLLVL.

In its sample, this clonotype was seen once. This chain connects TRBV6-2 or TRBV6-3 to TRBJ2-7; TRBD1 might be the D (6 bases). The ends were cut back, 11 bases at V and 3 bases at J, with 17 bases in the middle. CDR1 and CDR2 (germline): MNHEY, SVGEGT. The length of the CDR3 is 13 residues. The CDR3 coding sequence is TGTGCCGCAAAGAGGACAGACCACTACGAGCAGTACTTC. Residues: CAAKRTDHYEQYF.

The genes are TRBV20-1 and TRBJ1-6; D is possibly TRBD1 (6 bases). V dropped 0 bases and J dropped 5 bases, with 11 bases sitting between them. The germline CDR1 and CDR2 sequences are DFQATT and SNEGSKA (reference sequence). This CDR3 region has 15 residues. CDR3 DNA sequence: TGCAGTGCTAGAGACCAGGGGTTGAATAATTCACCCCTCCACTTT. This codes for CSARDQGLNNSPLHF.

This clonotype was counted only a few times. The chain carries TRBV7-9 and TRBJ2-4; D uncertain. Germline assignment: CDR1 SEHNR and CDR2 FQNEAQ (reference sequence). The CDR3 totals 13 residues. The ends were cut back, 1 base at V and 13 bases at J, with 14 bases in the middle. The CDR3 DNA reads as TGTGCCAGCAGCTTAGGCCCGGGTCGGGTACAGTACTTC. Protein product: CASSLGPGRVQYF.

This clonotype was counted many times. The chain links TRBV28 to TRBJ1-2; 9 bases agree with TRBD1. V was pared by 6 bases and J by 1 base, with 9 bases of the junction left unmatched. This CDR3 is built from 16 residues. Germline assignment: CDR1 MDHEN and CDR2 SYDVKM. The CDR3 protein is CASRPSKGQGNYGYTF. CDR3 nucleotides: TGTGCCAGCAGGCCCAGCAAGGGACAGGGTAACTATGGCTACACCTTC.

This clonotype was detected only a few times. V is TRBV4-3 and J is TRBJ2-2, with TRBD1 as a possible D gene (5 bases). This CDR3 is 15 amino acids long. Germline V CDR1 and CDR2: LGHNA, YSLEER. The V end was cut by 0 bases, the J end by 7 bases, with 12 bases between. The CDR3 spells CASSQDTARDGELFF. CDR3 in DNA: TGCGCCAGCAGCCAAGATACGGCCAGGGACGGGGAGCTGTTTTTT.

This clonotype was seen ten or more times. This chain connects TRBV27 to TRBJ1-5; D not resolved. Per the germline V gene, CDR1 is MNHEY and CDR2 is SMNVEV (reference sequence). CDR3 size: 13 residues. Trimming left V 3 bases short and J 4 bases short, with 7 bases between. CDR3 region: CASSFSGNQPQHF. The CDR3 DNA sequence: TGTGCCAGCAGTTTTTCGGGAAATCAGCCCCAGCATTTT.

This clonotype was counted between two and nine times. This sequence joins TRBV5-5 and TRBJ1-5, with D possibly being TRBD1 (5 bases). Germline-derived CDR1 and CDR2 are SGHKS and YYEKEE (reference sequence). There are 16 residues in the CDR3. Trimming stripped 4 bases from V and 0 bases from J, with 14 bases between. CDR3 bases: TGTGCCAGCAGCCGGTTGGACACGGATAGCAATCAGCCCCAGCATTTT. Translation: CASSRLDTDSNQPQHF.

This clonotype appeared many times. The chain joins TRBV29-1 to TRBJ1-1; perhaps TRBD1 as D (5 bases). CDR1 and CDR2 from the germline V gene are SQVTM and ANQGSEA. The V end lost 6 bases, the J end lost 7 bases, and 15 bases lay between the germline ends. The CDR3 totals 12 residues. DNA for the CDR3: TGCAGCGTCCTTATAGGGGACTTTGAAGCTTTCTTT. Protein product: CSVLIGDFEAFF.

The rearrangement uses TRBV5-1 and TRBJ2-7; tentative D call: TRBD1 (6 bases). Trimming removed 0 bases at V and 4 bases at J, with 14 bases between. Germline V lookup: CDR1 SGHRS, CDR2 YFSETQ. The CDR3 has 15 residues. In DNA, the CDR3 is TGCGCCAGCAGCTTGGAGGACAGCAAAATTTACGAGCAGTACTTC. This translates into CASSLEDSKIYEQYF.

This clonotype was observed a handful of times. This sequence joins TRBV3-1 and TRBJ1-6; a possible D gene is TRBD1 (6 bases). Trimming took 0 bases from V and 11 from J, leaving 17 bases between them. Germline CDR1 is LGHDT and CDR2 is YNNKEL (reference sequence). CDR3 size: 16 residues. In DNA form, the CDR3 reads TGTGCCAGCAGCCAAGATTCGCGGGGGGCGAGGACACCCCTCCACTTT. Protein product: CASSQDSRGARTPLHF.

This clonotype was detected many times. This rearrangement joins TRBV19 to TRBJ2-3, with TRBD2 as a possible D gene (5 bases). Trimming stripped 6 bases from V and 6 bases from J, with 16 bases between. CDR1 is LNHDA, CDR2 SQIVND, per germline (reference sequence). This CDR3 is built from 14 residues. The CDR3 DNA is TGTGCCAGTAGCCCCGTGCGGGCCTCGGATACGCAGTATTTT. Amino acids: CASSPVRASDTQYF.